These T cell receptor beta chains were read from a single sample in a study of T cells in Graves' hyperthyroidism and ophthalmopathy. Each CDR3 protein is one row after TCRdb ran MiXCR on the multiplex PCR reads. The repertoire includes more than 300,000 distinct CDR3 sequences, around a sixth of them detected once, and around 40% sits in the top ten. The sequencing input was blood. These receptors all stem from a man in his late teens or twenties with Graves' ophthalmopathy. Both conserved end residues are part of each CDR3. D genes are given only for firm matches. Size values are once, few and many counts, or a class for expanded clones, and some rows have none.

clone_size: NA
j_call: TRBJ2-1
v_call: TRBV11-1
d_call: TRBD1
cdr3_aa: CASSKTGGHEQFF
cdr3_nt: TGTGCCAGCAGCAAGACAGGGGGGCATGAGCAGTTCTTC

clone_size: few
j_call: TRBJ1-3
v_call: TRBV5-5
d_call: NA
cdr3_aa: CAGSDWPSGNTIYF
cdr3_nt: TGTGCCGGGTCGGACTGGCCCTCTGGAAACACCATATATTTT

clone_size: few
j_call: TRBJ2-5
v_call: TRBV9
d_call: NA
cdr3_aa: CASSVPGRETQYF
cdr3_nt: TGTGCCAGCAGCGTACCAGGGCGGGAGACCCAGTACTTC

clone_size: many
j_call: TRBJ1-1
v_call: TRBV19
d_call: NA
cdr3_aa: CASSIGTTEAFF
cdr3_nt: TGTGCCAGTAGTATAGGGACTACTGAAGCTTTCTTT

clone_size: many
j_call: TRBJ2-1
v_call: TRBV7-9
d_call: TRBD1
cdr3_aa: CASSLQGNEQFF
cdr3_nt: TGTGCCAGCAGTCTACAGGGGAATGAGCAGTTCTTC

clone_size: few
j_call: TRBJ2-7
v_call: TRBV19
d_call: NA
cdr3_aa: CASSVGSSNYEQYF
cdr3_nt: TGTGCCAGTAGTGTCGGTAGTAGCAACTACGAGCAGTACTTC

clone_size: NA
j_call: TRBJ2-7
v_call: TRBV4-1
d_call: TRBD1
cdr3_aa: CASSQPGTDRYEQYF
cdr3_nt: TGCGCCAGCAGCCAGCCCGGGACAGACCGCTACGAGCAGTACTTC

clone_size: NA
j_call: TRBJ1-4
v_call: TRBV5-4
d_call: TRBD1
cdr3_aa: CASSQGQDISTNEKLFF
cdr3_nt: TGTGCCAGCAGCCAGGGACAGGACATATCAACTAATGAAAAACTGTTTTTT

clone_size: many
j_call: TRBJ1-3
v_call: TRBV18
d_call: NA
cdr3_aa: CASSRDGYSGNTIYF
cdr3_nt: TGTGCCAGCTCGCGTGACGGCTACTCTGGAAACACCATATATTTT

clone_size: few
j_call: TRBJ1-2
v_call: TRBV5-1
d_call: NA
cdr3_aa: CASSLAGEWGYTF
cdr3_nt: TGCGCCAGCAGCTTGGCGGGGGAATGGGGCTACACCTTC

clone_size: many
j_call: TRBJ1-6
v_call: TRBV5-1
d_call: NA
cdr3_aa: CASSLDVGSPLHF
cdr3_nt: TGCGCCAGCAGCTTGGACGTCGGTTCACCCCTCCACTTT

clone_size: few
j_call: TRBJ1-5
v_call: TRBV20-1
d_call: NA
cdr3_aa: CSASTQNQPQHF
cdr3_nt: TGCAGTGCTAGCACTCAAAATCAGCCCCAGCATTTT

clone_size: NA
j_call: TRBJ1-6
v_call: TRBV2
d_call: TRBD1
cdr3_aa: CASSRTGVGSPLHF
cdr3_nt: TGTGCCAGCAGTCGAACAGGGGTCGGATCACCCCTCCACTTT

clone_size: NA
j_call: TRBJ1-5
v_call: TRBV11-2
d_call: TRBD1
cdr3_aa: CASSLVGQGGNQPQHF
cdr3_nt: TGTGCCAGCAGCTTAGTGGGACAGGGGGGCAATCAGCCCCAGCATTTT

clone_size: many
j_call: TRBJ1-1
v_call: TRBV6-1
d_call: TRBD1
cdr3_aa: CASSALGQGSTEAFF
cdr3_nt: TGTGCCAGCAGTGCTTTGGGACAGGGAAGCACTGAAGCTTTCTTT

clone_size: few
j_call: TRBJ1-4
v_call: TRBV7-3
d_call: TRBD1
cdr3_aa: CASSLDRDEKLFF
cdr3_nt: TGTGCCAGCAGTTTGGACAGGGATGAAAAACTGTTTTTT

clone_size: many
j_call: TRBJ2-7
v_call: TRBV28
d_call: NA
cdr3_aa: CASSPGFEQYF
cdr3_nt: TGTGCCAGCAGTCCCGGGTTCGAGCAGTACTTC

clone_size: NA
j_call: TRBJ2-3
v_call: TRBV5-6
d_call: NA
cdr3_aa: CASSLDGWADTQYF
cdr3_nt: TGTGCCAGCAGCTTGGACGGATGGGCAGATACGCAGTATTTT

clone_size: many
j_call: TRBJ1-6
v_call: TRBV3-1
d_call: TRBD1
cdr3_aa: CASSQAGTGNLNSPLHF
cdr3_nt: TGTGCCAGCAGCCAAGCTGGGACAGGGAATCTAAATTCACCCCTCCACTTT

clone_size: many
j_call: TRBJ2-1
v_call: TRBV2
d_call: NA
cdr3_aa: CASHGGIGQFF
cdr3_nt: TGTGCCAGTCACGGAGGAATAGGGCAGTTCTTC

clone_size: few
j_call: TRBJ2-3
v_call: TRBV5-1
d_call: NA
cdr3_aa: CASSLSLHTQYF
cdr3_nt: TGCGCCAGCAGCCTCTCGCTTCATACGCAGTATTTT

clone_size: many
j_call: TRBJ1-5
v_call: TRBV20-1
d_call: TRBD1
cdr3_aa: CSAPMTGGQPQHF
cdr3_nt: TGCAGTGCCCCGATGACAGGGGGTCAGCCCCAGCATTTT

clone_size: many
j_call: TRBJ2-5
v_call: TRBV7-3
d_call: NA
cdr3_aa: CASSESTSQETQYF
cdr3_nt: TGTGCCAGCAGCGAAAGCACGAGCCAAGAGACCCAGTACTTC

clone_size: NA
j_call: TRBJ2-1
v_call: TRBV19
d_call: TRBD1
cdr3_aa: CASSSPGQGDSEQFF
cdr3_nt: TGTGCCAGTAGTAGCCCGGGACAGGGTGACAGTGAGCAGTTCTTC

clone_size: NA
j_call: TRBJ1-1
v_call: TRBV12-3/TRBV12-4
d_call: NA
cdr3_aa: CASSLPWNTEAFF
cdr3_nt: TGTGCCAGCAGTTTACCATGGAACACTGAAGCTTTCTTT

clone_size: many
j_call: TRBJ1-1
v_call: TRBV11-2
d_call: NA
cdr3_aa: CASSLVSDRRAFF
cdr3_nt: TGTGCCAGCAGCTTAGTATCCGACAGGAGAGCTTTCTTT

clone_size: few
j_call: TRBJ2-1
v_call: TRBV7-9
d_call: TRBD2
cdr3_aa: CASSRDSSGGPLRSWTNEQFF
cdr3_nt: TGTGCCAGCAGTCGGGACTCTAGCGGGGGGCCCCTCCGTTCCTGGACGAATGAGCAGTTCTTC

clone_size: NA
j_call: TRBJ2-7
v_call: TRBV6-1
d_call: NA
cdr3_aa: CASSTPGPRMAEQYF
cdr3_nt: TGTGCCAGCAGTACGCCCGGGCCAAGAATGGCCGAGCAGTACTTC

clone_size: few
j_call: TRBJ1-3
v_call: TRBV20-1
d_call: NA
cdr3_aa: CSARDVDGNTIYF
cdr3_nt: TGCAGTGCTAGGGACGTAGATGGAAACACCATATATTTT

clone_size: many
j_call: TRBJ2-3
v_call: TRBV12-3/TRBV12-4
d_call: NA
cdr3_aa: CASTPGQRTDTQYF
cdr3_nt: TGTGCCAGCACCCCCGGACAGCGCACAGATACGCAGTATTTT

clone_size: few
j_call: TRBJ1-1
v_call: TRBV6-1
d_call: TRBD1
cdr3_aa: CASSDRDRQAFF
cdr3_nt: TGTGCCAGCAGTGACAGGGACAGACAAGCTTTCTTT

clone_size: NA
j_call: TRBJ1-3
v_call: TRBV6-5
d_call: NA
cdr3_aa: CASSYSESSGNTIYF
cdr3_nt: TGTGCCAGCAGTTACTCGGAGAGCTCTGGAAACACCATATATTTT

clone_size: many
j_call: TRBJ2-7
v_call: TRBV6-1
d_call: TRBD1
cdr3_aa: CASTANRGTREQYF
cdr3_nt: TGTGCCAGCACCGCCAACAGGGGGACGCGCGAGCAGTACTTC

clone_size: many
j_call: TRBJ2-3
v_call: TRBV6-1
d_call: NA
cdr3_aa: CASSELRSSQGDTQYF
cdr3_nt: TGTGCCAGCAGTGAACTAAGGAGCTCGCAGGGAGATACGCAGTATTTT

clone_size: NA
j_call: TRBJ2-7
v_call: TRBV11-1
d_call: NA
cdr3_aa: CASSSPGNSYEQYF
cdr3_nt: TGTGCCAGCAGCTCACCGGGGAATTCCTACGAGCAGTACTTC

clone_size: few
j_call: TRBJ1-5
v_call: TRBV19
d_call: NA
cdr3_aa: CASNEQTDQPQHF
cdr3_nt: TGTGCCAGTAACGAACAGACCGATCAGCCCCAGCATTTT

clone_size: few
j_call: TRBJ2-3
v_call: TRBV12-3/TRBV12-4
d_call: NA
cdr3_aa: CASSYRGTDTQYF
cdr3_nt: TGTGCCAGCAGTTATAGGGGGACAGATACGCAGTATTTT